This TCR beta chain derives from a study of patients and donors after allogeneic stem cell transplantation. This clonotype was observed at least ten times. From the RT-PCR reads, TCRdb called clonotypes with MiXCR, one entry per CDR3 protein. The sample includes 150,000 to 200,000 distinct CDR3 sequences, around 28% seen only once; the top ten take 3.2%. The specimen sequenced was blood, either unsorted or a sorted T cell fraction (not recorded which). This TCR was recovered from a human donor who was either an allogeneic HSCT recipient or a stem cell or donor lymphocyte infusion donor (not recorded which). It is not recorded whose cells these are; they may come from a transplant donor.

The CDR3 loop reads CASIPLSNTEAFF. The DNA for the CDR3 is TGTGCCAGCATCCCCCTATCTAACACTGAAGCTTTCTTT. This rearrangement joins TRBV7-9 to TRBJ1-1; D ambiguous. The CDR3 sequence is 13 residues long. Trimming removed 7 bases from V and 2 bases from J, with 11 bases in between. Germline CDR1 and CDR2: SEHNR and FQNEAQ (reference sequence). The whole variable domain, filled in from reference TRBV7-9 and TRBJ1-1, reads DTGVSQNPRHKITKRGQNVTFRCDPISEHNRLYWYRQTLGQGPEFLTYFQNEAQLEKSRLLSDRFSAERPKGSFSTLEIQRTEQGDSAMYLCASIPLSNTEAFFGQGTRLTVV.